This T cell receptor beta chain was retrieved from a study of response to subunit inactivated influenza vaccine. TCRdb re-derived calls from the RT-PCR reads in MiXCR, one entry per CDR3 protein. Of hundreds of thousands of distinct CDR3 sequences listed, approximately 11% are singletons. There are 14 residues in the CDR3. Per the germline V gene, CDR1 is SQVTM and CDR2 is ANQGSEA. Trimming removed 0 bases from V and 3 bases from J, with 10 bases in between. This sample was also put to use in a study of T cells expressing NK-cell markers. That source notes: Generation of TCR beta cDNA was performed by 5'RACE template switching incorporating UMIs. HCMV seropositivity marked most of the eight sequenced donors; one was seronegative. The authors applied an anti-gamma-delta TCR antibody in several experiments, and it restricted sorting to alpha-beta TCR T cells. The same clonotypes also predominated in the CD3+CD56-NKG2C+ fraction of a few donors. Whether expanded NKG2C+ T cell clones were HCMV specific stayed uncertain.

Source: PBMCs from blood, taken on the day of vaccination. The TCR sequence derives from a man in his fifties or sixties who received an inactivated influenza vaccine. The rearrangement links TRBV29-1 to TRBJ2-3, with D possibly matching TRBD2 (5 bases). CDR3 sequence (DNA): TGCAGCGTTGAAGATTATCGGGGAACAGATACGCAGTATTTT. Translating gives CSVEDYRGTDTQYF.